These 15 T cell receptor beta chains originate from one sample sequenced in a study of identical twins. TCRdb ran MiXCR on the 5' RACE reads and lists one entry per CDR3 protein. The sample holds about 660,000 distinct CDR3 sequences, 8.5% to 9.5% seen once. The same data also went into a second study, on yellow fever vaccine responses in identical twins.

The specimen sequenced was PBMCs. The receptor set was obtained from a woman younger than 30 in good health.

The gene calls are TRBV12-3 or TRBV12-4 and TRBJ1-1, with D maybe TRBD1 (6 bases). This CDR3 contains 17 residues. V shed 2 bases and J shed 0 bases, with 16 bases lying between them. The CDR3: CASSLNLGGQLNTEAFF. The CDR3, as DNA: TGTGCCAGCAGTTTAAATTTAGGGGGACAACTGAACACTGAAGCTTTCTTT.

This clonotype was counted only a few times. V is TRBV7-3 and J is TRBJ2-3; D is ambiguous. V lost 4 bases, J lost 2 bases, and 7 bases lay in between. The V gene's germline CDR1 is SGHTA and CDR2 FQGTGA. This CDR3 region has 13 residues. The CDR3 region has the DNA TGTGCCAGCAGCTCCCCTCTCACAGATACGCAGTATTTT. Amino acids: CASSSPLTDTQYF.

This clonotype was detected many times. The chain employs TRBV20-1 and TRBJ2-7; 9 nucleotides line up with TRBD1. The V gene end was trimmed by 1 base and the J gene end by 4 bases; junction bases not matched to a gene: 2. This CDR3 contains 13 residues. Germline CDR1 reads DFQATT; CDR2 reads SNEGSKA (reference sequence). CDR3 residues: CSARGQGDYEQYF. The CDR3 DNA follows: TGCAGTGCTAGAGGACAGGGGGATTACGAGCAGTACTTC.

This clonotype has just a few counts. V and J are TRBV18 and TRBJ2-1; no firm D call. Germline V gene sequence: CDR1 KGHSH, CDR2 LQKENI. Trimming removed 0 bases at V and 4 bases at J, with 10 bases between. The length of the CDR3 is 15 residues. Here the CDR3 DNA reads TGTGCCAGCTCACCACCGAATCAGGAGTACAATGAGCAGTTCTTC. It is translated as CASSPPNQEYNEQFF.

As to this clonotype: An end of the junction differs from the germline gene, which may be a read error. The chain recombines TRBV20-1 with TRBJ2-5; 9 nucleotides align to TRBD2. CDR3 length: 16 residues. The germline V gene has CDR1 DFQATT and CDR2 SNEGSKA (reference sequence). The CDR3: CCARDLQREVLETQYF. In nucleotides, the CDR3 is TGCTGTGCTAGAGACCTCCAGCGGGAGGTTCTGGAGACCCAGTACTTC.

This chain's CDR3 is CASSQDTAGPYEQYF. In DNA form, the CDR3 reads TGCGCCAGCAGCCAAGACACGGCCGGACCCTACGAGCAGTACTTC. J is TRBJ2-7 and V is TRBV4-3; no definite D call. Germline CDR1 LGHNA, CDR2 YSLEER. CDR3 length equals 15 residues. V lost 0 bases and J 2 bases, leaving 11 bases between the germline ends.

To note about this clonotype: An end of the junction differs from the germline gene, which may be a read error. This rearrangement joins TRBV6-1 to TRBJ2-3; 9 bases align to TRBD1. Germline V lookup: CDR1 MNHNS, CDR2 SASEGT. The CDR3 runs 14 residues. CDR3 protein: CACRRTGGTDTQYF. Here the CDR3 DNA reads TGTGCCTGCAGGAGGACAGGGGGCACAGATACGCAGTATTTT.

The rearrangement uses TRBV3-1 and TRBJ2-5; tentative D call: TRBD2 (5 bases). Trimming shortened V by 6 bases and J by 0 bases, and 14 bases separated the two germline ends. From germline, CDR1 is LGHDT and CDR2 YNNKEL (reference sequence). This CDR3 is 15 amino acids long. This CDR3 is CASRYLANYQETQYF. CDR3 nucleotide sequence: TGTGCCAGCAGGTATTTAGCGAATTACCAAGAGACCCAGTACTTC.

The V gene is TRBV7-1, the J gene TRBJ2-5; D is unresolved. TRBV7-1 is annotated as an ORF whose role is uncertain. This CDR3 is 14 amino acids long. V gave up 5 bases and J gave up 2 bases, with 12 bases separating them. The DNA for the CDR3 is TGTGCCAGCAGCCCCTGGGTAGGGCAAGAGACCCAGTACTTC. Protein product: CASSPWVGQETQYF.

CDR3 bases: TGTGCCAGCAGCGCGGATCACCTAGTCCAAGAGACCCAGTACTTC. As protein: CASSADHLVQETQYF. The chain joins TRBV6-1 to TRBJ2-5; D gene unclear. The CDR3 consists of 15 residues. Looked up from germline, CDR1 is MNHNS and CDR2 is SASEGT. The V end was cut by 6 bases, the J end by 1 base, with 15 bases between.

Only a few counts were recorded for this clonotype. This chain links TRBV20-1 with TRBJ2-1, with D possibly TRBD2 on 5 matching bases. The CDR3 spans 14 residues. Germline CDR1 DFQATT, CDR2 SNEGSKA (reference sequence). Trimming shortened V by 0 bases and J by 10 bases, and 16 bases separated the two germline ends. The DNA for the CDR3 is TGCAGTGCTAGAGAAGGAGTAGCGTCCAGGGAGCAGTTCTTC. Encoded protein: CSAREGVASREQFF.

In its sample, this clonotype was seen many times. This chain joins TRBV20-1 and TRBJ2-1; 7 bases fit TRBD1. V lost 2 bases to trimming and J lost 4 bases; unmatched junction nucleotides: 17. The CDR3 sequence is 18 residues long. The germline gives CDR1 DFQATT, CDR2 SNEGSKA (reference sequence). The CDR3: CSARRSMSTGADYNEQFF. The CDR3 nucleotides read TGCAGTGCTAGACGCAGTATGAGTACAGGGGCGGATTACAATGAGCAGTTCTTC.

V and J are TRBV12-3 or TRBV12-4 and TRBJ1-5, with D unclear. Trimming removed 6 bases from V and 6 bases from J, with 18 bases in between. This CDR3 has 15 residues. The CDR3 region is CASSLSGGTIQPQHF. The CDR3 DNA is TGTGCCAGCAGCCTGTCTGGCGGCACGATTCAGCCCCAGCATTTT.

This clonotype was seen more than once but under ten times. CDR3 sequence (DNA): TGTGCCAGCAGCGTCCGGGACGGTTTCACAGATACGCAGTATTTT. Protein: CASSVRDGFTDTQYF. The chain carries TRBV9 and TRBJ2-3; D could derive from TRBD1 or TRBD2 (5 bases each). V gave up 2 bases and J gave up 2 bases, with 12 bases separating them. This CDR3 is built from 15 residues. CDR1 and CDR2 (germline): SGDLS, YYNGEE.

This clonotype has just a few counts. In nucleotides, the CDR3 is TGCAGTGTTACCCGGACAGGGAGGACCGGGGAGCTGTTTTTT. Amino acid sequence: CSVTRTGRTGELFF. The V gene is TRBV20-1, the J gene TRBJ2-2; 8 positions match TRBD1. J was trimmed by 5 bases and V by 7 bases; bases with no gene match: 9. Germline V lookup: CDR1 DFQATT, CDR2 SNEGSKA (reference sequence). This CDR3 contains 14 residues.